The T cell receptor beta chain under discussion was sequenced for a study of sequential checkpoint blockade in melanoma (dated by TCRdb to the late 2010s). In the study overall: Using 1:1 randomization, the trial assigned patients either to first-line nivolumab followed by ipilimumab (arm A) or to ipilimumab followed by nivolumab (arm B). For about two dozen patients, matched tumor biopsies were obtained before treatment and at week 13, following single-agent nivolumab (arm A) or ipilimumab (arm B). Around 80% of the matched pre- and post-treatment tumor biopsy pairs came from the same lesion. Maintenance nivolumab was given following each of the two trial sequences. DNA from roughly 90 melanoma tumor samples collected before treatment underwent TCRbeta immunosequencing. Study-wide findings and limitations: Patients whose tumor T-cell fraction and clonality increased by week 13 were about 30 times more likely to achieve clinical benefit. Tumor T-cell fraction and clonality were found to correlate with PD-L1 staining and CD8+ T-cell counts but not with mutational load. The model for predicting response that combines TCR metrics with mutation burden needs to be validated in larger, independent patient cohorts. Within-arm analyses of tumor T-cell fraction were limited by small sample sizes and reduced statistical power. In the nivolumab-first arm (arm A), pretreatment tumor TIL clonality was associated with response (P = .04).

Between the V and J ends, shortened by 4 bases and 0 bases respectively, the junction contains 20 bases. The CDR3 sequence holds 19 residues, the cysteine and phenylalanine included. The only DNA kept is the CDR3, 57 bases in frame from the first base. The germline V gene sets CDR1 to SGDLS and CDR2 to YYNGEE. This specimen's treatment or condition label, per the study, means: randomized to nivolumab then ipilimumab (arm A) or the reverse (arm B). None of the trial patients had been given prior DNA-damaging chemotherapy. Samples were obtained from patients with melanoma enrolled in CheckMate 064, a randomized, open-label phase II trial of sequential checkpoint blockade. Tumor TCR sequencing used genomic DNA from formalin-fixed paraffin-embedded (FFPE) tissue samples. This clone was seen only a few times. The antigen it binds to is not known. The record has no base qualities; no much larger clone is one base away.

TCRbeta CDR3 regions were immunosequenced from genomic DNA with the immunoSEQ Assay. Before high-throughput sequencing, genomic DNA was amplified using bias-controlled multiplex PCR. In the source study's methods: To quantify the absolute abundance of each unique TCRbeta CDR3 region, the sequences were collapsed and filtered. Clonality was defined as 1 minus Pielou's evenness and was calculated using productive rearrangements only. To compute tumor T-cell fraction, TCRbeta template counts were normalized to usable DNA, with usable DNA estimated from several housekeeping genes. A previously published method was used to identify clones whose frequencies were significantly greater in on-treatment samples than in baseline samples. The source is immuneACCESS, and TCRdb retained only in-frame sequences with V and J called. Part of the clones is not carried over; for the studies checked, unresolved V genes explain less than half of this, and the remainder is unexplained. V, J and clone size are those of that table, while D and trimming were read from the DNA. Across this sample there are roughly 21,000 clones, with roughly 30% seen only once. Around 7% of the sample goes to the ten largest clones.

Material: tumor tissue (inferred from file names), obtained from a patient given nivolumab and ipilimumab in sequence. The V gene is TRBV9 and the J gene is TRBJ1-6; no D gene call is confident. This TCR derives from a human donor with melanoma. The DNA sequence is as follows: TGTGCCAGCAGCCCCCCCGGGATAGAGCCTCCCTCCTATAATTCACCCCTCCACTTT. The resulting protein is CASSPPGIEPPSYNSPLHF. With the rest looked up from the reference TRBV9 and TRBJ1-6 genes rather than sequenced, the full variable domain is DSGVTQTPKHLITATGQRVTLRCSPRSGDLSVYWYQQSLDQGLQFLIQYYNGEERAKGNILERFSAQQFPDLHSELNLSSLELGDSALYFCASSPPGIEPPSYNSPLHFGNGTRLTVT.